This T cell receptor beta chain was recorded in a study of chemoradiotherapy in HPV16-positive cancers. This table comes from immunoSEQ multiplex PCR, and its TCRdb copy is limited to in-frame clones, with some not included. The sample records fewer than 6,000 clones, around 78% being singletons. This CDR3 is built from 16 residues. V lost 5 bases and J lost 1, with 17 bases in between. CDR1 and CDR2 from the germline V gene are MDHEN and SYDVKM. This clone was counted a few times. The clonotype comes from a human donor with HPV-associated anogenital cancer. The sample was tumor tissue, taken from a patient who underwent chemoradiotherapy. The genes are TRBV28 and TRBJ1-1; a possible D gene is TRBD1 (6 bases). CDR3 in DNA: TGTGCCAGCAGTCCGGCGGGGGCAACCCAGAACACTGAAGCTTTCTTT. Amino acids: CASSPAGATQNTEAFF.